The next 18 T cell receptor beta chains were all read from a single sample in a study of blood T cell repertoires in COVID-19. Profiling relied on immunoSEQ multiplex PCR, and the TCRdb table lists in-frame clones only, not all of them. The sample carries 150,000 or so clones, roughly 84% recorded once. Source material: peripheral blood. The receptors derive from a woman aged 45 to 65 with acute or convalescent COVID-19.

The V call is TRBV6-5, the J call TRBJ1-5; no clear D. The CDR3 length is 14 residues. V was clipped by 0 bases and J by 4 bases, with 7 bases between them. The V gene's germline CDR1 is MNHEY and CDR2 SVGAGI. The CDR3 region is CASSYSAGNQPQHF. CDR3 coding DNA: TGTGCCAGCAGTTACTCCGCGGGGAATCAGCCCCAGCATTTT.

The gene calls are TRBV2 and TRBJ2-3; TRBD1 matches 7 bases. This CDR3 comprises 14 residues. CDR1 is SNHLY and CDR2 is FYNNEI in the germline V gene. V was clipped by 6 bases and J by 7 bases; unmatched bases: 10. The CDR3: CASRARGTVNTQYF. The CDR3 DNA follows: TGTGCCAGCAGAGCACGAGGGACAGTGAATACGCAGTATTTT.

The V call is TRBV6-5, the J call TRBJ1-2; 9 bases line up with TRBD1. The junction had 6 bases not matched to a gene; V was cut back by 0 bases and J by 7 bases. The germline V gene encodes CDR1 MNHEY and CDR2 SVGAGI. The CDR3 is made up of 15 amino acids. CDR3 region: CASSYSWTGAGGYTF. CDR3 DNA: TGTGCCAGCAGTTACTCGTGGACAGGGGCTGGTGGCTACACCTTC.

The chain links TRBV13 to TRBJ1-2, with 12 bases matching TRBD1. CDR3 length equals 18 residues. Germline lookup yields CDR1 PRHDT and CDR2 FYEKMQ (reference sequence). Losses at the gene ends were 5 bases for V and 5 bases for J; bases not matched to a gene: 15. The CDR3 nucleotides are TGTGCCAGCAGCACGGAACACCGGGACAGGGGGCGTCGGTATGGCTACACCTTC. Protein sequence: CASSTEHRDRGRRYGYTF.

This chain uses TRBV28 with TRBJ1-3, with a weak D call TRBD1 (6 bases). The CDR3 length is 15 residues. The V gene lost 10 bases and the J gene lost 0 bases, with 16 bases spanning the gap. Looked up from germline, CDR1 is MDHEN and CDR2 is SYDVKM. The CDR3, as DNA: TGTGCCACCCATGGTCAGGGGTCCTCTGGAAACACCATATATTTT. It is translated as CATHGQGSSGNTIYF.

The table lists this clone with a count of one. CDR3 in amino acids: CASSLVIQGNNEQFF. CDR3 coding DNA: TGCGCCAGCAGCTTGGTCATACAGGGCAACAATGAGCAGTTCTTC. This rearrangement joins TRBV5-1 to TRBJ2-1; perhaps TRBD1 as D (6 bases). Trimming removed 0 bases from V and 5 bases from J, with 12 bases in between. This CDR3 has 15 residues. Germline CDR1 SGHRS, CDR2 YFSETQ.

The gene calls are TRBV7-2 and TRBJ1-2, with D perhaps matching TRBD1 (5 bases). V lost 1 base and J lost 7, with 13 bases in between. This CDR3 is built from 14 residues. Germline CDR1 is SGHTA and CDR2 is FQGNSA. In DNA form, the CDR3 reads TGTGCCAGCAGCTTAGGGGGCAGGATTGGTGGCTACACCTTC. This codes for CASSLGGRIGGYTF.

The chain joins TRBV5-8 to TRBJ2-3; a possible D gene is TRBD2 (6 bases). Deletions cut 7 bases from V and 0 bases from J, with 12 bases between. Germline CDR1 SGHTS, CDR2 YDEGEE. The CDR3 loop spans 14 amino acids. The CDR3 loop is CASGRDFSTDTQYF. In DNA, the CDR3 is TGTGCCAGCGGAAGGGACTTCAGCACAGATACGCAGTATTTT.

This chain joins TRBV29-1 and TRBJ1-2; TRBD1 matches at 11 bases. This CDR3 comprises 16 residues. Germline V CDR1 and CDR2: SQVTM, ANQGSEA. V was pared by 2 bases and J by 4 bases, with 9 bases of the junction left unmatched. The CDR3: CSVESDRGREVYGYTF. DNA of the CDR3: TGCAGCGTTGAATCGGACAGGGGGCGAGAAGTCTATGGCTACACCTTC.

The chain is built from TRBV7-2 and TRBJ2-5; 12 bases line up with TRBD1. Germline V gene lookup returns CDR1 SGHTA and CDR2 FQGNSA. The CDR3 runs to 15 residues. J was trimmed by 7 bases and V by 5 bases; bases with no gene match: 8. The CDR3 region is CASSTGTGGLRTQYF. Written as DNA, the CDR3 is TGTGCCAGCAGCACTGGGACAGGGGGCTTACGGACCCAGTACTTC.

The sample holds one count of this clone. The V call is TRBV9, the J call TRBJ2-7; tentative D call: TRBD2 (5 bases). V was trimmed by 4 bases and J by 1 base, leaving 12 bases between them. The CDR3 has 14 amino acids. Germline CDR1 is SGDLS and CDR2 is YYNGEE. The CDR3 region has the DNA TGTGCCAGCAGCTTGCAAGCGGATTCCTACGAGCAGTACTTC. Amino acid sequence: CASSLQADSYEQYF. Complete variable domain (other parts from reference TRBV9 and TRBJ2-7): DSGVTQTPKHLITATGQRVTLRCSPRSGDLSVYWYQQSLDQGLQFLIQYYNGEERAKGNILERFSAQQFPDLHSELNLSSLELGDSALYFCASSLQADSYEQYFGPGTRLTVT.

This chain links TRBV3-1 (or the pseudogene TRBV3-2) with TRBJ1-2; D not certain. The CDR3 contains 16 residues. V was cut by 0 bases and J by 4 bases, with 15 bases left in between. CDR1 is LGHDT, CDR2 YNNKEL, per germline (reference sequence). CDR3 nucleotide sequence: TGTGCCAGCAGCCAAGATCGACGGCGAAGCGGCTATGGCTACACCTTC. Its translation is CASSQDRRRSGYGYTF.

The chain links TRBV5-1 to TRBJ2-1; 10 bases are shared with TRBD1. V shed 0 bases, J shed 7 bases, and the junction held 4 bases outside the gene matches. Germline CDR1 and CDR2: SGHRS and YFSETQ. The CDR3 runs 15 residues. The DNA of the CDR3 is TGCGCCAGCAGCTTGGAAGGACAGGGGGTAAATGAGCAGTTCTTC. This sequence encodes CASSLEGQGVNEQFF.

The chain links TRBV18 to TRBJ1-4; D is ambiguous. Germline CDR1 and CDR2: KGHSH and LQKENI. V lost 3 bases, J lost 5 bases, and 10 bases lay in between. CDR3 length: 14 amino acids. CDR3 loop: CASSPADSNEKLFF. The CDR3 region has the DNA TGTGCCAGCTCACCCGCAGACTCGAATGAAAAACTGTTTTTT.

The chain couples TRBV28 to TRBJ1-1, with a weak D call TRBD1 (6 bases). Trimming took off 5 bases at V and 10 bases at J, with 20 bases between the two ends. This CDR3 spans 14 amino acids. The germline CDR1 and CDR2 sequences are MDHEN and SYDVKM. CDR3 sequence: CASSPSTHRARAFF. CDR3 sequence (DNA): TGTGCCAGCAGTCCATCCACCCACAGGGCTCGAGCTTTCTTT.

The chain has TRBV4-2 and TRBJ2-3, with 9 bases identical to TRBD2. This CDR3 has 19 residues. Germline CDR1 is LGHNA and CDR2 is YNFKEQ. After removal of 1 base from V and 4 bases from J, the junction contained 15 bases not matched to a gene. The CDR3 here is CASSQAAYSGGVSADTQYF. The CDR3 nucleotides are TGTGCCAGCAGCCAAGCGGCGTATAGCGGGGGAGTTTCCGCAGATACGCAGTATTTT.

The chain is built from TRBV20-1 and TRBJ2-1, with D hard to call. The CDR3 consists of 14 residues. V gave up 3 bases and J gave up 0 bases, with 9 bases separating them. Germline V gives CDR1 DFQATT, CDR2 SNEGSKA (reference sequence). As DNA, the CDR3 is TGCAGTGCTAGTATCCAGTACTCCTACAATGAGCAGTTCTTC. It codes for CSASIQYSYNEQFF.

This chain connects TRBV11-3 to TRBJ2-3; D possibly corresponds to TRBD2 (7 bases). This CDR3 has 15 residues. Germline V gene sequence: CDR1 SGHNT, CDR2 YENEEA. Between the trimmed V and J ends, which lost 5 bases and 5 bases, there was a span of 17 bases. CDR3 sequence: CASSPGGPGRDTQYF. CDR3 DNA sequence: TGTGCCAGCAGCCCCGGGGGGCCAGGGCGAGATACGCAGTATTTT.